This T cell receptor (beta chain) was sequenced during a study of blood T cell repertoires in COVID-19. Sequencing was performed with immunoSEQ multiplex PCR; in TCRdb, only in-frame clones are kept and a portion is missing. The sample shows fewer than 300,000 clones, about 85% of them seen only once. From germline, CDR1 is SQVTM and CDR2 ANQGSEA. V shed 7 bases and J shed 1 base, with 13 bases lying between them. The CDR3 loop spans 13 amino acids. V is TRBV29-1 and J is TRBJ1-1; TRBD1 might be the D (6 bases). The TCR was taken from a human donor in a cohort sampled during active COVID-19. The sample consisted of peripheral blood. The CDR3 loop is CSGTTGPNTEAFF. CDR3 sequence (DNA): TGCAGCGGAACAACAGGGCCGAACACTGAAGCTTTCTTT. Together with reference TRBV29-1 and TRBJ1-1, the CDR3 gives the full variable domain: SAVISQKPSRDICQRGTSLTIQCQVDSQVTMMFWYRQQPGQSLTLIATANQGSEATYESGFVIDKFPISRPNLTFSTLTVSNMSPEDSSIYLCSGTTGPNTEAFFGQGTRLTVV.